This section outlines one T cell receptor beta chain sequence together with its context. Under the authors' procedure: How many nucleated cells were present was estimated from reference gene primer amplification. Sequencing was performed with immunoSEQ multiplex PCR; in TCRdb, only in-frame clones are kept and a portion is missing. The DNA was the basis for D and trimming; V, J and clone size are from that table. The sample includes about 200,000 clones, more than 75% of them seen just once. The sample originates from a study of blood T cell repertoires in COVID-19. Overall study: Specimens from acute and convalescent COVID-19 originated in the United States, Italy and Spain. In each case, the material was cDNA or gDNA derived from T cells, B-cell-depleted T cells, or PBMCs.

This receptor was obtained from a man in his sixties with acute or convalescent COVID-19. Sequencing was carried out using peripheral blood.

The CDR3 loop reads CASSYPGQGDPSGELFF. The DNA for the CDR3 is TGTGCCAGCAGTTACCCGGGACAGGGGGATCCAAGCGGGGAGCTGTTTTTT. The chain is built from TRBV28 and TRBJ2-2; TRBD1 matches at 11 bases. There are 17 residues in the CDR3. The germline V gene encodes CDR1 MDHEN and CDR2 SYDVKM. V dropped 4 bases and J dropped 7; count of bases not matched to a gene: 11.